This is a list of T cell receptor beta chains from one sample in a study of shared clonotypes between healthy human individuals. The table came from immunoSEQ multiplex PCR; TCRdb's copy has only in-frame clones and leaves some out. The sample carries hundreds of thousands of clones, roughly 95% recorded once. What was sequenced was naive CD8+ T cells sorted from blood. Source of these receptors: a woman aged 25-40 years in good health. The CDR3 runs from the conserved cysteine through the conserved F or W. Fields, in order: V gene, J gene, CDR3 protein.

v_call: TRBV10-2; j_call: TRBJ2-7; cdr3_aa: CASNQGRGSYEQYF
v_call: TRBV19; j_call: TRBJ2-7; cdr3_aa: CASSASGPSYEQYF
v_call: TRBV27; j_call: TRBJ2-7; cdr3_aa: CASSLSQGARLREQYF
v_call: TRBV15; j_call: TRBJ1-2; cdr3_aa: CATSRDAPDTLNYGYTF
v_call: TRBV7-9; j_call: TRBJ2-1; cdr3_aa: CASRYGTGEYNEQFF
v_call: TRBV2; j_call: TRBJ2-7; cdr3_aa: CASSVRGSTYEQYF
v_call: TRBV5-8; j_call: TRBJ2-7; cdr3_aa: CASSLGQQQYF
v_call: TRBV7-9; j_call: TRBJ2-7; cdr3_aa: CASSLRGPPDEQYF
v_call: TRBV9; j_call: TRBJ2-3; cdr3_aa: CASSAYLDRTGTDTQYF
v_call: TRBV27; j_call: TRBJ2-3; cdr3_aa: CASSLLGDTQYF
v_call: TRBV28; j_call: TRBJ1-1; cdr3_aa: CASSQNMNTEAFF
v_call: TRBV4-2; j_call: TRBJ2-5; cdr3_aa: CASSRRLQETQYF
v_call: TRBV10-1; j_call: TRBJ2-7; cdr3_aa: CASSGPTGSYEQYF
v_call: TRBV2; j_call: TRBJ2-7; cdr3_aa: CASRDSSYEQYF
v_call: TRBV7-2; j_call: TRBJ2-1; cdr3_aa: CASSSKSNEQFF
v_call: TRBV9; j_call: TRBJ2-5; cdr3_aa: CASSGSGVQETQYF
v_call: TRBV27; j_call: TRBJ1-1; cdr3_aa: CASSFYSGLNTEAFF
v_call: TRBV4-1; j_call: TRBJ2-5; cdr3_aa: CASSERDRAPETQYF
v_call: TRBV6-4; j_call: TRBJ2-7; cdr3_aa: CASREAGRVYEQYF
v_call: TRBV6-8; j_call: TRBJ2-3; cdr3_aa: CANPLVPLDTQYF
v_call: TRBV4-1; j_call: TRBJ1-2; cdr3_aa: CASSQDVVSYGYTF
v_call: TRBV27; j_call: TRBJ1-5; cdr3_aa: CASKQGVYSNQPQHF
v_call: TRBV15; j_call: TRBJ2-7; cdr3_aa: CATSRTGGKQYF
v_call: TRBV13; j_call: TRBJ1-2; cdr3_aa: CASSLEGRDYGYTF
v_call: TRBV28; j_call: TRBJ2-6; cdr3_aa: CASSSSIISGHLSSGANVLTF
v_call: TRBV28; j_call: TRBJ2-2; cdr3_aa: CASTRSGNTGELFF
v_call: TRBV29-1; j_call: TRBJ2-1; cdr3_aa: CSVEEGAGGGNEQFF
v_call: TRBV27; j_call: TRBJ1-2; cdr3_aa: CASSTLGNYGYTF
v_call: TRBV27; j_call: TRBJ2-5; cdr3_aa: CASSSLAGEETQYF
v_call: TRBV4-1; j_call: TRBJ2-1; cdr3_aa: CASSLIGQFNEQFF
v_call: TRBV4-1; j_call: TRBJ2-7; cdr3_aa: CASSPNRHEQYF
v_call: TRBV28; j_call: TRBJ1-1; cdr3_aa: CASSGGNTEAFF
v_call: TRBV5-1; j_call: TRBJ2-7; cdr3_aa: CASSGDDPYEQYF
v_call: TRBV21-1; j_call: TRBJ2-3; cdr3_aa: CASSRGSGTPQADTQYF
v_call: TRBV7-9; j_call: TRBJ2-7; cdr3_aa: CASQDSLAYEQYF
v_call: TRBV28; j_call: TRBJ2-1; cdr3_aa: CATTGGVRDEQFF
v_call: TRBV19; j_call: TRBJ2-2; cdr3_aa: CASSMRAAGGMRHRAGELFF
v_call: TRBV7-2; j_call: TRBJ2-1; cdr3_aa: CASSPPGPIGEQFF
v_call: TRBV9; j_call: TRBJ2-5; cdr3_aa: CASSKTSGKFRETQYF
v_call: TRBV6-6; j_call: TRBJ2-2; cdr3_aa: CASSYDAGELFF
v_call: TRBV27; j_call: TRBJ2-2; cdr3_aa: CASSLGHGELFF
v_call: TRBV28; j_call: TRBJ2-5; cdr3_aa: CASSAAPGAQETQYF
v_call: TRBV19; j_call: TRBJ2-7; cdr3_aa: CASSIRHGGRADEQYF